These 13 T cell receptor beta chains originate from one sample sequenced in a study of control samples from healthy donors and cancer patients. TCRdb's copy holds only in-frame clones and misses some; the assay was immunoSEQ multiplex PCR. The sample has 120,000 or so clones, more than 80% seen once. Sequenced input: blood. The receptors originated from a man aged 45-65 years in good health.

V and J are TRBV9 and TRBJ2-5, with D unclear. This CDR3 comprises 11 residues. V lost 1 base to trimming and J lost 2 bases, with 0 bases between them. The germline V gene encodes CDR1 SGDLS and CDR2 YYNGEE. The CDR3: CASSVQETQYF. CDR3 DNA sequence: TGTGCCAGCAGCGTACAAGAGACCCAGTACTTC.

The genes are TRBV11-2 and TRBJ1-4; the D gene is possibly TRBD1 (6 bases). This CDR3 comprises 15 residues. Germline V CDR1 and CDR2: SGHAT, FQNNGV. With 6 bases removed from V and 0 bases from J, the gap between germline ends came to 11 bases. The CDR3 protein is CASSWTATTNEKLFF. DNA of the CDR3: TGTGCCAGCAGTTGGACAGCTACAACTAATGAAAAACTGTTTTTT.

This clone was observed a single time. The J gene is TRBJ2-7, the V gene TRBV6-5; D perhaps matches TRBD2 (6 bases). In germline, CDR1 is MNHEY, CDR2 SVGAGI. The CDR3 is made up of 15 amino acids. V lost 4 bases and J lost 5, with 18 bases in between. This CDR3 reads CASSSTLGGPHEQYF. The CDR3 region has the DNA TGTGCCAGCAGTTCTACCCTGGGGGGTCCCCACGAGCAGTACTTC.

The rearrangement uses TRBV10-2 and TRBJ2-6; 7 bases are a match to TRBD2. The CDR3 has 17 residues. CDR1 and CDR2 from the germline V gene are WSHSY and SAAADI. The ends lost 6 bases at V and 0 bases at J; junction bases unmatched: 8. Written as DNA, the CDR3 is TGCGCCAGCAGAGCAACTAGCGCCTTCTCTGGGGCCAACGTCCTGACTTTC. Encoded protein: CASRATSAFSGANVLTF.

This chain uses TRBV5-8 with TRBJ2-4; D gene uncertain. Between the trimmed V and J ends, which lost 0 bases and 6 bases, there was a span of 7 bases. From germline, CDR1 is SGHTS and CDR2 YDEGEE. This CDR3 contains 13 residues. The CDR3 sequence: CASSLAGRNIQYF. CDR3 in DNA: TGTGCCAGCAGCTTGGCGGGCAGAAACATTCAGTACTTC.

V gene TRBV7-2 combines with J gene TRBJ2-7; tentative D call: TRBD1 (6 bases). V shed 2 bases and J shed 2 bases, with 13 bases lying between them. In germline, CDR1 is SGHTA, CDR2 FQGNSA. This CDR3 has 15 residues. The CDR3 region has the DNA TGTGCCAGCAGCTTAATTGGGACACCGACCTACGAGCAGTACTTC. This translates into CASSLIGTPTYEQYF.

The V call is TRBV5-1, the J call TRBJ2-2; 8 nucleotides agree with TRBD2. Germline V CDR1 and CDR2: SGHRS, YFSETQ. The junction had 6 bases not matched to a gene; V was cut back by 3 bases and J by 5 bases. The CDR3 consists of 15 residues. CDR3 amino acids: CASSSLAGKTGELFF. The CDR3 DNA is TGCGCCAGCAGCTCCTTAGCGGGGAAGACCGGGGAGCTGTTTTTT.

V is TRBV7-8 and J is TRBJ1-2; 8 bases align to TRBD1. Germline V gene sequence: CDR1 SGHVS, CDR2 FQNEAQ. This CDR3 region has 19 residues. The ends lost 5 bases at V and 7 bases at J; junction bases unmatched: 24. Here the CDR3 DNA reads TGTGCCAGCAGCCCGTGGCCGAAGGTGGCCTCGGACAGGGTGGGTGGCTACACCTTC. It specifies CASSPWPKVASDRVGGYTF.

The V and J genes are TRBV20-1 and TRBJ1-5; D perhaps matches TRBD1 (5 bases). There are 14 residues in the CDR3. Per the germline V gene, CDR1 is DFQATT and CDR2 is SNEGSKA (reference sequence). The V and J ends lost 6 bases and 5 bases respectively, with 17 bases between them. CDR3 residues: CSASGGTDHQPQHF. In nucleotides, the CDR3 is TGCAGTGCGAGTGGGGGGACGGACCATCAGCCCCAGCATTTT.

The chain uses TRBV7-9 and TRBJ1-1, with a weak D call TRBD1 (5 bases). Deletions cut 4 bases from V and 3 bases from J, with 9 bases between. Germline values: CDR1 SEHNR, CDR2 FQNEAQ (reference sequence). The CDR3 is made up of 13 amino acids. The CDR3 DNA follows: TGTGCCAGCAGCTCGTCGGGGGACACTGAAGCTTTCTTT. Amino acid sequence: CASSSSGDTEAFF.

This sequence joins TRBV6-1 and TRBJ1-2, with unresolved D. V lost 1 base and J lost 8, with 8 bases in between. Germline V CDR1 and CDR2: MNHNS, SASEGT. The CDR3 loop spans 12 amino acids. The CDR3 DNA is TGTGCCAGCAGTGAAGGGGGTTCCGGCTACACCTTC. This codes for CASSEGGSGYTF.

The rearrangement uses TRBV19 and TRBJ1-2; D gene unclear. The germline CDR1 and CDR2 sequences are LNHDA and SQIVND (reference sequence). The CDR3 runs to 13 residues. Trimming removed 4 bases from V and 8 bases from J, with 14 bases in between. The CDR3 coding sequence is TGTGCCAGTAGTACCCCCTTAGAAGGGGGCTACACCTTC. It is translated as CASSTPLEGGYTF.

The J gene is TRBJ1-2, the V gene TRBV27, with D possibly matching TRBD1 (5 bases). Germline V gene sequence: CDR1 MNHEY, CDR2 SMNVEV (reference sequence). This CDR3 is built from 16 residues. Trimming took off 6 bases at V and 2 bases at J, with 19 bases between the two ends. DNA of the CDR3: TGTGCCAGCAGCCTAACGGGGGGGGTATCGAACTATGGCTACACCTTC. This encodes CASSLTGGVSNYGYTF.